Below, 28 T cell receptor beta chains from the same sample are listed, as sequenced in a study of T-cell memory formation after mild COVID-19. One entry per CDR3 protein, called by TCRdb with MiXCR from the 5' RACE reads. In the table there are a few hundred thousand distinct CDR3 sequences, roughly 14% of which are singletons. The sequencing sample was made of PBMCs or a T cell subset sorted from them (not recorded which). The receptors originated from a man aged 18 to 29 who had mild COVID-19 (a few samples of this study predate the infection). Cell type and time point are not known.

The chain links TRBV5-6 to TRBJ2-5, with a weak D call TRBD2 (5 bases). CDR1 is SGHDT and CDR2 is YYEEEE in the germline V gene. The length of the CDR3 is 15 residues. V was cut by 5 bases and J by 5 bases, with 19 bases left in between. The CDR3 here is CASSYLVRGSETQYF. Here the CDR3 DNA reads TGTGCCAGCAGTTATCTTGTACGGGGATCCGAGACCCAGTACTTC.

This clonotype showed up many times. This sequence joins TRBV3-1 and TRBJ1-1; D gene ambiguous. The CDR3 length is 13 residues. The V gene lost 4 bases and the J gene lost 4 bases, with 10 bases spanning the gap. Per germline, CDR1 LGHDT and CDR2 YNNKEL (reference sequence). CDR3 loop: CASSPLVGTEAFF. The CDR3 bases are TGTGCCAGCAGCCCTTTGGTTGGCACTGAAGCTTTCTTT.

This chain links TRBV11-2 with TRBJ1-1, with a possible D match to TRBD1 (6 bases). Trimming removed 5 bases at V and 3 bases at J, with 10 bases between. CDR3 size: 13 residues. Looked up from germline, CDR1 is SGHAT and CDR2 is FQNNGV. The CDR3 loop reads CASSTGLDTEAFF. Here the CDR3 DNA reads TGTGCCAGCAGCACAGGGTTGGACACTGAAGCTTTCTTT.

The gene calls are TRBV18 and TRBJ1-1; D is uncertain. Trimming removed 2 bases from V and 3 bases from J, with 10 bases in between. The germline gives CDR1 KGHSH, CDR2 LQKENI. The CDR3 length is 14 residues. The CDR3 DNA reads as TGTGCCAGCTCACCAGACATTAGTTACACTGAAGCTTTCTTT. This sequence encodes CASSPDISYTEAFF.

The chain carries TRBV7-9 and TRBJ2-1; 8 bases align to TRBD1. V lost 2 bases to trimming and J lost 7 bases; unmatched junction nucleotides: 7. Germline loops: CDR1 SEHNR, CDR2 FQNEAQ (reference sequence). The CDR3 is made up of 15 amino acids. This chain's CDR3 is CASSLQGAGVNEQFF. CDR3 bases: TGTGCCAGCAGCTTACAGGGGGCCGGGGTGAATGAGCAGTTCTTC.

The chain employs TRBV7-2 and TRBJ2-3; D remains unclear. The V gene lost 6 bases and the J gene lost 3 bases, with 19 bases spanning the gap. The CDR3 runs to 16 residues. The germline CDR1 and CDR2 sequences are SGHTA and FQGNSA. CDR3 region: CASRAFNILQTDTQYF. The CDR3 bases are TGTGCCAGCAGGGCTTTCAACATCCTTCAGACAGATACGCAGTATTTT.

The chain carries TRBV5-1 and TRBJ1-2; 7 positions match TRBD1. CDR1 SGHRS and CDR2 YFSETQ come from the germline V gene. Trimming cost V 4 bases and J 9 bases; bases outside gene matches: 24. CDR3 length equals 18 residues. CDR3 loop: CASSGLGTAQDESKSYTF. Here the CDR3 DNA reads TGCGCCAGCAGCGGACTCGGGACAGCCCAGGACGAGTCTAAGAGCTACACCTTC.

This clonotype was counted only a few times. The chain carries TRBV12-3 or TRBV12-4 and TRBJ2-1; a possible D gene is TRBD1 (6 bases). V gave up 2 bases and J gave up 10 bases, with 12 bases separating them. This CDR3 has 13 amino acids. CDR3: CASSLQGLGEQFF. CDR3 nucleotide sequence: TGTGCCAGCAGTTTACAGGGGTTGGGGGAGCAGTTCTTC.

The gene calls are TRBV2 and TRBJ2-3; D may be TRBD1 (9 bases). The CDR3 is 17 amino acids. Germline V lookup: CDR1 SNHLY, CDR2 FYNNEI. Trimming left V 3 bases short and J 6 bases short, with 22 bases between. In nucleotides, the CDR3 is TGTGCCAGCAGTGAGGTAGCGGGACAGGGTGTCGGTGATACGCAGTATTTT. This gives the protein CASSEVAGQGVGDTQYF.

The chain combines TRBV20-1 with TRBJ2-7; D is possibly TRBD1 or TRBD2 (5 bases each). The CDR3 runs to 14 residues. The germline CDR1 and CDR2 sequences are DFQATT and SNEGSKA (reference sequence). V gave up 2 bases and J gave up 6 bases, with 17 bases separating them. CDR3 coding DNA: TGCAGTGCTAGAAATTACGACGGGGCCACCGAGCAGTACTTC. This translates into CSARNYDGATEQYF.

This clonotype was observed a few times. The chain uses TRBV6-6 and TRBJ2-1; D is unclear. Trimming removed 2 bases from V and 1 base from J, with 12 bases in between. Germline V lookup: CDR1 MNHNY, CDR2 SVGAGI (reference sequence). The CDR3 extends over 16 amino acids. This CDR3 is CASSYPSERSYNEQFF. DNA for the CDR3: TGTGCCAGCAGTTACCCCTCTGAGCGTTCCTACAATGAGCAGTTCTTC.

V is TRBV19 and J is TRBJ1-6, with a tentative D call TRBD1 (6 bases). The CDR3 spans 15 residues. Germline CDR1 is LNHDA and CDR2 is SQIVND (reference sequence). V was cut by 4 bases and J by 8 bases, with 15 bases left in between. The CDR3 DNA sequence: TGTGCCAGTAGTAGGAGGGGACAAGTAGATTCACCCCTCCACTTT. Translated: CASSRRGQVDSPLHF. Looking up the rest from reference TRBV19 and TRBJ1-6 gives the full variable domain: DGGITQSPKYLFRKEGQNVTLSCEQNLNHDAMYWYRQDPGQGLRLIYYSQIVNDFQKGDIAEGYSVSREKKESFPLTVTSAQKNPTAFYLCASSRRGQVDSPLHFGNGTRLTVT.

This clonotype turned up a few times. The CDR3 DNA reads as TGCGCCAGCAGCTTAGGCAGCTCCCAAACCGTCTATGGCTACACCTTC. This translates into CASSLGSSQTVYGYTF. J is TRBJ1-2 and V is TRBV5-1, with D hard to call. Trimming removed 2 bases from V and 4 bases from J, with 18 bases in between. Germline loops: CDR1 SGHRS, CDR2 YFSETQ. The CDR3 consists of 16 residues.

This clonotype has only a few counts. The chain couples TRBV4-3 to TRBJ2-2; the D is unclear. Trimming removed 0 bases from V and 6 bases from J, with 14 bases in between. The length of the CDR3 is 16 residues. CDR1 LGHNA and CDR2 YSLEER come from the germline V gene. Here the CDR3 reads CASSQETVLLAGELFF. The DNA of the CDR3 is TGCGCCAGCAGCCAAGAAACAGTTCTTTTGGCCGGGGAGCTGTTTTTT.

This clonotype was observed many times. The genes are TRBV7-9 and TRBJ2-5; 14 nucleotides align to TRBD2. J was trimmed by 2 bases and V by 5 bases; bases with no gene match: 4. CDR1 is SEHNR, CDR2 FQNEAQ, per germline (reference sequence). The CDR3 length is 16 residues. The CDR3 region is CASSPGLAGGQETQYF. The CDR3 nucleotides read TGTGCCAGCAGCCCAGGACTAGCGGGGGGTCAAGAGACCCAGTACTTC.

CDR3 DNA: TGTGCCAGCAGGGTCCGGGACGGTCCCTACGAGCAGTACGTC. Amino acids: CASRVRDGPYEQYV. The rearrangement links TRBV12-3 or TRBV12-4 to TRBJ2-7; D is perhaps TRBD1 or TRBD2 (5 bases each). The CDR3 is made up of 14 amino acids. Trimming shortened V by 6 bases and J by 2 bases, and 14 bases separated the two germline ends.

The table lists this clonotype with a few counts. The V gene is TRBV7-9, the J gene TRBJ1-6; possible D gene TRBD1, 5 bases. The CDR3 totals 16 residues. V was shortened by 6 bases and J by 9 bases, with 21 bases between the two germline ends. Germline assignment: CDR1 SEHNR and CDR2 FQNEAQ (reference sequence). The CDR3 nucleotides are TGTGCCAGCAGGCAACAGACCGGGACTGCGGGTTCACCCCTCCACTTT. This codes for CASRQQTGTAGSPLHF.

The rearrangement uses TRBV6-2 or TRBV6-3 and TRBJ2-1; D ambiguous. The CDR3 is 13 residues long. Trimming took off 6 bases at V and 8 bases at J, with 14 bases between the two ends. Germline loops: CDR1 MNHEY, CDR2 SVGEGT. The CDR3 DNA is TGTGCCAGCAGAAAGGACGGTTACTATGAGCAGTTCTTC. Translated, it gives CASRKDGYYEQFF.

A few counts support this clonotype. V gene TRBV20-1 combines with J gene TRBJ1-2; D ambiguous. Deletions cut 7 bases from V and 8 bases from J, with 20 bases between. Per germline, CDR1 DFQATT and CDR2 SNEGSKA (reference sequence). The CDR3 runs to 13 residues. For the CDR3, the DNA is TGCAGTGTCAGACCCCCAGGACTGGGGGGCTACACCTTC. It translates to CSVRPPGLGGYTF.

This clonotype was seen a handful of times. V and J are TRBV12-3 or TRBV12-4 and TRBJ2-2; D unclear. This CDR3 spans 15 amino acids. The V end lost 2 bases, the J end lost 3 bases, and 10 bases lay between the germline ends. CDR3 region: CASSLRAAYTGELFF. The CDR3 DNA reads TGTGCCAGCAGTTTACGGGCTGCCTACACCGGGGAGCTGTTTTTT.

This clonotype was recorded many times. V usage is TRBV7-6 and J usage is TRBJ1-1; possible D gene TRBD1, 6 bases. The CDR3 is 15 residues long. V shed 0 bases and J shed 0 bases, with 8 bases lying between them. CDR1 and CDR2 from the germline V gene are SGHVS and FNYEAQ. CDR3 region: CASSLAAGVNTEAFF. In DNA, the CDR3 is TGTGCCAGCAGCTTAGCCGCAGGGGTGAACACTGAAGCTTTCTTT.

This clonotype has more than one count but fewer than ten. DNA of the CDR3: TGTGCCAGCGGGGCCAGGGTTTCCTACAATGAGCAGTTCTTC. Protein sequence: CASGARVSYNEQFF. The chain employs TRBV7-2 and TRBJ2-1; D might be TRBD1 (5 bases). In germline, CDR1 is SGHTA, CDR2 FQGNSA. V was cut by 8 bases and J by 1 base, with 12 bases left in between. This CDR3 comprises 14 residues.

There are a few counts of this clonotype. CDR3 residues: CASLFGIGGDDNEQFF. CDR3 nucleotide sequence: TGTGCCAGCCTCTTCGGGATAGGTGGGGATGACAATGAGCAGTTCTTC. The rearrangement links TRBV12-3 or TRBV12-4 to TRBJ2-1, with a tentative D call TRBD2 (5 bases). The V end lost 8 bases, the J end lost 5 bases, and 22 bases lay between the germline ends. The length of the CDR3 is 16 residues.

This sequence joins TRBV4-3 and TRBJ2-2, with D possibly TRBD2 on 6 matching bases. Trimming cost V 1 base and J 0 bases, with 12 bases left between them. CDR1 is LGHNA and CDR2 is YSLEER in the germline V gene. The CDR3 is made up of 17 amino acids. CDR3 in DNA: TGCGCCAGCAGCCAAGTGTTCCAGCGGGCGAACACCGGGGAGCTGTTTTTT. Amino acid sequence: CASSQVFQRANTGELFF.

The chain employs TRBV20-1 and TRBJ1-2, with TRBD1 as a possible D gene (5 bases). This CDR3 has 11 amino acids. Trimming stripped 7 bases from V and 4 bases from J, with 10 bases between. Germline loops: CDR1 DFQATT, CDR2 SNEGSKA (reference sequence). CDR3 amino acids: CSVGGGYGYTF. The CDR3 DNA reads TGCAGTGTCGGCGGGGGCTATGGCTACACCTTC.

A few counts support this clonotype. The J gene is TRBJ1-1, the V gene TRBV3-1; 11 nucleotides line up with TRBD1. Germline V CDR1 and CDR2: LGHDT, YNNKEL (reference sequence). V was pared by 2 bases and J by 5 bases, with 7 bases of the junction left unmatched. This CDR3 is 16 amino acids long. In nucleotides, the CDR3 is TGTGCCAGCAGCCAACCTCCGGGACAGGGGGGAACTGAAGCTTTCTTT. Translating gives CASSQPPGQGGTEAFF.

This clonotype has only a few counts. The chain joins TRBV11-2 to TRBJ2-4; 7 bases map to TRBD1. V was pared by 0 bases and J by 7 bases, with 3 bases of the junction left unmatched. Germline CDR1 is SGHAT and CDR2 is FQNNGV. This CDR3 has 14 residues. DNA of the CDR3: TGTGCCAGCAGCTTAGATACAGGGGTGAACATTCAGTACTTC. Its protein product is CASSLDTGVNIQYF. Combining the CDR3 with reference TRBV11-2 and TRBJ2-4 gives the whole variable domain EAGVAQSPRYKIIEKRQSVAFWCNPISGHATLYWYQQILGQGPKLLIQFQNNGVVDDSQLPKDRFSAERLKGVDSTLKIQPAKLEDSAVYLCASSLDTGVNIQYFGAGTRLSVL.

A few counts support this clonotype. The rearrangement links TRBV4-1 to TRBJ1-6; no reliable D call. Trimming took off 3 bases at V and 3 bases at J, with 6 bases between the two ends. Germline V gene lookup returns CDR1 MGHRA and CDR2 YSYEKL. This CDR3 spans 14 amino acids. The CDR3 loop is CASSHQYYNSPLHF. The CDR3 DNA sequence: TGCGCCAGCAGCCATCAGTACTATAATTCACCCCTCCACTTT.